The 22 T cell receptor beta chains reported below all come from one sample, sequenced in a study of blood T cell repertoires in COVID-19. Here immunoSEQ multiplex PCR was the method, and the copy in TCRdb shows in-frame clones only, minus some. The repertoire holds some 210,000 clones, about 89% seen once, with less than 7.5% in the top ten. Sequencing was done on a sample of peripheral blood. The receptor source for this set is a man aged 55 to 69 who had recovered from COVID-19.

CDR3 loop: CASRLTGLGETQYF. DNA of the CDR3: TGTGCCAGCAGGCTGACAGGGTTGGGGGAGACCCAGTACTTC. The V gene is TRBV6-6, the J gene TRBJ2-5, with TRBD1 identical over 7 bases. Germline values: CDR1 MNHNY, CDR2 SVGAGI (reference sequence). V dropped 6 bases and J dropped 5; count of bases not matched to a gene: 9. The CDR3 runs 14 residues.

This chain links TRBV7-9 with TRBJ2-1; D is perhaps TRBD2 (5 bases). The CDR3 has 15 amino acids. V was trimmed by 1 base and J by 6 bases, leaving 13 bases between them. CDR1 and CDR2 (germline): SEHNR, FQNEAQ (reference sequence). The CDR3 sequence: CASSLGGRRFNEQFF. The CDR3 coding sequence is TGTGCCAGCAGCTTAGGCGGAAGGAGGTTCAATGAGCAGTTCTTC.

The CDR3 coding sequence is TGCGCCAGCAGCCTGGAGGGGGACAGGAACACTGAAGCTTTCTTT. Protein sequence: CASSLEGDRNTEAFF. The rearrangement uses TRBV5-1 and TRBJ1-1, with 7 bases matching TRBD1. This CDR3 is built from 15 residues. The trim removed 4 bases at V and 1 base at J, leaving 7 bases unmatched. Germline lookup yields CDR1 SGHRS and CDR2 YFSETQ. Supplemented by reference TRBV5-1 and TRBJ1-1, the full variable domain reads KAGVTQTPRYLIKTRGQQVTLSCSPISGHRSVSWYQQTPGQGLQFLFEYFSETQRNKGNFPGRFSGRQFSNSRSEMNVSTLELGDSALYLCASSLEGDRNTEAFFGQGTRLTVV.

The chain has TRBV5-1 and TRBJ1-4; 8 nucleotides match TRBD1. This CDR3 is 17 amino acids long. Trimming removed 3 bases from V and 7 bases from J; junction bases left unmatched: 14. Germline loops: CDR1 SGHRS, CDR2 YFSETQ. The CDR3 nucleotides read TGCGCCAGCAGCTCGGACGCCCGGGGGCAGGGGGCTGAAAAACTGTTTTTT. It encodes CASSSDARGQGAEKLFF.

This clone was counted a single time. The chain employs TRBV7-9 and TRBJ1-1, with 8 positions matching TRBD1. The CDR3 sequence is 14 residues long. The ends lost 7 bases at V and 10 bases at J; junction bases unmatched: 14. The germline gives CDR1 SEHNR, CDR2 FQNEAQ (reference sequence). CDR3 coding DNA: TGTGCCAGCACCAAGACAGGGGCGCCTTTTAGAGCTTTCTTT. Translation: CASTKTGAPFRAFF.

The V call is TRBV7-3, the J call TRBJ2-1; TRBD1 agrees at 7 bases. This CDR3 contains 19 residues. CDR1 and CDR2 from the germline V gene are SGHTA and FQGTGA. V gave up 2 bases and J gave up 5 bases; unmatched junction bases: 18. In DNA form, the CDR3 reads TGTGCCAGCAGCTTACGGGGCGGGTTCAACAGGGGAGCTAACAATGAGCAGTTCTTC. This codes for CASSLRGGFNRGANNEQFF.

CDR3 nucleotide sequence: TGTGCCAGCAGCTTAGGGACAGGGACATCCTACGAGCAGTACTTC. Translating it yields CASSLGTGTSYEQYF. The V gene is TRBV7-3, the J gene TRBJ2-7, with TRBD1 matching 9 bases. V lost 2 bases to trimming and J lost 1 base; unmatched junction nucleotides: 3. The CDR3 has 15 amino acids. The germline CDR1 and CDR2 sequences are SGHTA and FQGTGA.

The chain couples TRBV3-1 (or the pseudogene TRBV3-2) to TRBJ1-2; 11 bases align to TRBD1. This CDR3 is 14 amino acids long. J was trimmed by 8 bases and V by 6 bases; bases with no gene match: 8. Germline CDR1 LGHDT, CDR2 YNNKEL (reference sequence). The CDR3 region has the DNA TGTGCCAGCAGTCCCGGGACAGGGGGAAGGGGCTACACCTTC. Amino acid sequence: CASSPGTGGRGYTF.

V is TRBV29-1 and J is TRBJ1-1; D possibly corresponds to TRBD1 (5 bases). The ends were cut back, 4 bases at V and 4 bases at J, with 10 bases in the middle. The CDR3 consists of 12 residues. Per the germline V gene, CDR1 is SQVTM and CDR2 is ANQGSEA. The CDR3 here is CSVVSGFTEAFF. The CDR3 nucleotides are TGCAGCGTTGTTTCAGGGTTCACTGAAGCTTTCTTT.

The chain recombines TRBV18 with TRBJ2-5; D may be TRBD2 (6 bases). Deletions cut 3 bases from V and 0 bases from J, with 8 bases between. Germline CDR1 reads KGHSH; CDR2 reads LQKENI. The CDR3 has 14 amino acids. The DNA for the CDR3 is TGTGCCAGCTCACCGTGGGGGGACCAAGAGACCCAGTACTTC. It encodes CASSPWGDQETQYF. The variable domain in full, with the rest retrieved from reference TRBV18 and TRBJ2-5, is NAGVMQNPRHLVRRRGQEARLRCSPMKGHSHVYWYRQLPEEGLKFMVYLQKENIIDESGMPKERFSAEFPKEGPSILRIQQVVRGDSAAYFCASSPWGDQETQYFGPGTRLLVL.

The genes are TRBV18 and TRBJ1-2; 7 bases agree with TRBD1. Germline lookup yields CDR1 KGHSH and CDR2 LQKENI. The CDR3 length is 14 residues. V lost 3 bases, J lost 8 bases, and 9 bases stayed unmatched. In DNA, the CDR3 is TGTGCCAGCTCACCGATAGCAGGGGGGAAAGGCTACACCTTC. Amino acid sequence: CASSPIAGGKGYTF.

The CDR3: CAWNPGQGSYEQYF. CDR3 sequence (DNA): TGTGCCTGGAACCCGGGACAGGGCTCCTACGAGCAGTACTTC. The rearrangement joins TRBV30 to TRBJ2-7; 9 bases line up with TRBD1. The CDR3 contains 14 residues. Trimming took 4 bases from V and 0 from J; bases not matched to a gene: 4. Germline CDR1 reads GTSNPN; CDR2 reads SVGIG (reference sequence).

This sequence joins TRBV29-1 and TRBJ2-7; a possible D gene is TRBD1 (5 bases). This CDR3 is 15 amino acids long. V shed 7 bases and J shed 0 bases, with 19 bases lying between them. Germline V lookup: CDR1 SQVTM, CDR2 ANQGSEA. The CDR3 reads CSALTVGQYSYEQYF. DNA for the CDR3: TGCAGCGCCTTGACAGTAGGGCAGTACTCCTACGAGCAGTACTTC.

The V gene is TRBV28, the J gene TRBJ2-4; TRBD2 matches at 7 bases. J was trimmed by 12 bases and V by 6 bases; bases with no gene match: 17. Germline loops: CDR1 MDHEN, CDR2 SYDVKM. This CDR3 comprises 15 residues. Here the CDR3 DNA reads TGTGCCAGCAGGCCTGGGGGGGAAGGGGCTAGGACTCAGTACTTC. Its protein product is CASRPGGEGARTQYF.

The chain recombines TRBV19 with TRBJ2-6; maybe TRBD1 (5 bases). Between the trimmed V and J ends, which lost 7 bases and 4 bases, there was a span of 17 bases. CDR1 is LNHDA, CDR2 SQIVND, per germline (reference sequence). The CDR3 covers 16 residues. The CDR3 is CASTVEGVLGANVLTF. As DNA, the CDR3 is TGTGCCAGTACAGTGGAAGGGGTTTTAGGGGCCAACGTCCTGACTTTC.

DNA for the CDR3: TGTGCCAGCAGCTTGACAGGGTATCAGCCCCAGCATTTT. As protein: CASSLTGYQPQHF. J is TRBJ1-5 and V is TRBV7-8, with 7 positions matching TRBD1. Germline CDR1 SGHVS, CDR2 FQNEAQ. With 3 bases clipped from V and 5 bases from J, the junction kept 1 base outside the gene matches. CDR3 length: 13 residues.

The genes are TRBV7-3 and TRBJ2-3; possible D gene TRBD2, 6 bases. This CDR3 region has 15 residues. In germline, CDR1 is SGHTA, CDR2 FQGTGA. Trimming left V 2 bases short and J 6 bases short, with 15 bases between. Here the CDR3 DNA reads TGTGCCAGCAGCTTAGGAGGGGAGCTGTGGGATACGCAGTATTTT. Encoded protein: CASSLGGELWDTQYF.

This clone was observed once. CDR3 bases: TGTGCCAGCAGCTCCGGAGAGACCCAGTACTTC. Encoded protein: CASSSGETQYF. This chain links TRBV7-2 with TRBJ2-5, with D unclear. The CDR3 covers 11 residues. Between the trimmed V and J ends, which lost 4 bases and 4 bases, there was a span of 4 bases. The germline V gene encodes CDR1 SGHTA and CDR2 FQGNSA.

This chain joins TRBV5-8 and TRBJ2-7, with a possible D match to TRBD1 (6 bases). Trimming took off 3 bases at V and 8 bases at J, with 12 bases between the two ends. The CDR3 extends over 12 amino acids. CDR1 and CDR2 (germline): SGHTS, YDEGEE. The CDR3 DNA follows: TGTGCCAGCAGCTCTACTCAGGGGAAGCAGTACTTC. It specifies CASSSTQGKQYF. Drawing the rest from reference TRBV5-8 and TRBJ2-7, the complete variable domain is EAGVTQSPTHLIKTRGQQATLRCSPISGHTSVYWYQQALGLGLQFLLWYDEGEERNRGNFPPRFSGRQFPNYSSELNVNALELEDSALYLCASSSTQGKQYFGPGTRLTVT.

This clone is a singleton in its sample. The V gene is TRBV14, the J gene TRBJ2-1; TRBD1 agrees at 8 bases. V dropped 2 bases and J dropped 4; count of bases not matched to a gene: 4. Germline V CDR1 and CDR2: SGHDN, FVKESK. CDR3 length: 15 residues. The chain's CDR3 is CASSQLGQGYNEQFF. Written as DNA, the CDR3 is TGTGCCAGCAGCCAACTTGGACAGGGATACAATGAGCAGTTCTTC.

The chain recombines TRBV10-2 with TRBJ2-2, with TRBD2 identical over 7 bases. Trimming cost V 4 bases and J 0 bases; bases outside gene matches: 2. Per germline, CDR1 WSHSY and CDR2 SAAADI. The CDR3 covers 15 residues. In DNA, the CDR3 is TGCGCCAGCAGTGGTCGGGGGGCGAACACCGGGGAGCTGTTTTTT. Protein: CASSGRGANTGELFF.

The CDR3 region has the DNA TGTGCCAGCAGTGCCACCGGGGGGGGCTACGAGCAGTACTTC. Its protein product is CASSATGGGYEQYF. This sequence joins TRBV2 and TRBJ2-7, with 8 positions matching TRBD2. The CDR3 has 14 residues. CDR1 SNHLY and CDR2 FYNNEI come from the germline V gene. V was clipped by 4 bases and J by 3 bases; unmatched bases: 5.